This T cell receptor (beta chain) was captured by sequencing in a study of cytomegalovirus exposure and HLA in healthy donors. The PCR had 60 Vbeta and 13 Jbeta primers. The protocol was immunoSEQ multiplex PCR, while the TCRdb copy is restricted to in-frame clones and leaves out a portion. The repertoire holds approximately 130,000 clones, over 70% seen once, with approximately 4% in the top ten. This CDR3 contains 14 residues. Germline CDR1 is MNHEY and CDR2 is SVGAGI. The V end was cut by 6 bases, the J end by 4 bases, with 15 bases between. V gene TRBV6-5 combines with J gene TRBJ2-5; possibly TRBD2 for D (6 bases). The TCR sequence derives from a woman aged 40 to 50 in good health and CMV-seronegative. Sequenced material: PBMCs. In nucleotides, the CDR3 is TGTGCCAGCAGGGCGGGATCGGCGGGAGAGACCCAGTACTTC. Translated, it gives CASRAGSAGETQYF.